This TCR beta chain was recorded in a study of blood T cells in healthy people across ages. For the study at large: Template-switching capture recovered about one barcoded beta molecule per two T cells.

A remark on this clonotype: Its antigen is not identified.

A sample-barcoded 5' primer and a J-beta primer mix were used in a second PCR of roughly 7 to 11 cycles. The authors tagged each cDNA molecule using a template-switch adaptor with 12 random nucleotides. TCRdb re-analysed the 5' RACE reads in MiXCR, keeping a single row per CDR3 protein. The sample carries some 780,000 distinct CDR3 sequences, approximately 53% recorded once. Per sample, at least 5 micrograms of total RNA were extracted. General study findings and limits: For the donors, CMV status was unknown and possibly confounded expanded clonotype changes.

The sample was blood. The TCR sequence derives from a man between 40 and 49 years old in good health.

CDR3 DNA sequence: TGTGCCAGCAGCCAACGACCGGGACAGGGAGACGGGGAGCTGTTTTTT. This codes for CASSQRPGQGDGELFF. The chain couples TRBV14 to TRBJ2-2; TRBD1 agrees at 9 bases. Losses at the gene ends were 2 bases for V and 7 bases for J; bases not matched to a gene: 8. The CDR3 contains 16 residues. The germline V gene encodes CDR1 SGHDN and CDR2 FVKESK.